The 20 T cell receptor beta chains listed next were all sequenced from one sample in a study of blood T cell repertoires in COVID-19. Profiling relied on immunoSEQ multiplex PCR, and the TCRdb table lists in-frame clones only, not all of them. The sample yields roughly 250,000 clones, 85% to 90% seen once. Sequenced sample: peripheral blood. All receptors come from a woman between 40 and 50 years old with acute or convalescent COVID-19.

V usage is TRBV6-6 and J usage is TRBJ1-6, with D tentatively TRBD1 (6 bases). V lost 6 bases to trimming and J lost 10 bases, with 16 bases between them. The CDR3 length is 14 residues. CDR1 and CDR2 from the germline V gene are MNHNY and SVGAGI (reference sequence). The CDR3 region is CASSLGQGRSPLHF. For the CDR3, the DNA is TGTGCCAGCAGCCTGGGGCAGGGGAGATCACCCCTCCACTTT.

This clone has more than one count but fewer than ten. The J gene is TRBJ1-2, the V gene TRBV3-1 (or the pseudogene TRBV3-2); 9 nucleotides match TRBD1. There are 16 residues in the CDR3. The J segment lost 0 bases and the V segment lost 4 bases, leaving 6 bases of the junction unmatched. Germline values: CDR1 LGHDT, CDR2 YNNKEL (reference sequence). The CDR3 loop is CASSLGTGIANYGYTF. Written as DNA, the CDR3 is TGTGCCAGCAGCCTCGGGACAGGGATAGCTAACTATGGCTACACCTTC.

The rearrangement links TRBV15 to TRBJ1-1, with 7 bases aligning to TRBD1. The germline V gene encodes CDR1 LNHNV and CDR2 YYDKDF (reference sequence). The trim removed 10 bases at V and 1 base at J, leaving 6 bases unmatched. This CDR3 spans 13 amino acids. In nucleotides, the CDR3 is TGTGCCATATCGGGACAGACGAACACTGAAGCTTTCTTT. Encoded protein: CAISGQTNTEAFF.

The rearrangement links TRBV24-1 to TRBJ1-2; 7 nucleotides match TRBD1. CDR1 and CDR2 from the germline V gene are KGHDR and SFDVKD. This CDR3 is 18 amino acids long. Trimming cost V 4 bases and J 8 bases; bases outside gene matches: 21. The CDR3 loop reads CATSENPGQSQTEVGYTF. In DNA, the CDR3 is TGTGCCACCAGTGAGAATCCGGGACAGAGCCAAACTGAGGTCGGCTACACCTTC.

The chain combines TRBV2 with TRBJ1-1; 8 bases map to TRBD1. Germline lookup yields CDR1 SNHLY and CDR2 FYNNEI. The CDR3 is 15 amino acids. J gave up 5 bases and V 6 bases, and 11 bases lay outside the gene matches. In DNA, the CDR3 is TGTGCCAGCAGCATTTCACAGGGGGAATGGACTGAAGCTTTCTTT. Translating it yields CASSISQGEWTEAFF.

This clone appeared once. The chain combines TRBV5-1 with TRBJ2-3, with 14 bases that match TRBD2. Trimming at V came to 2 bases and at J to 6 bases, leaving 8 bases not matched to a gene. In germline, CDR1 is SGHRS, CDR2 YFSETQ. CDR3 length equals 17 residues. The CDR3 loop is CASSFLTSGGARDTQYF. As DNA, the CDR3 is TGCGCCAGCAGCTTCTTGACTAGCGGGGGGGCCAGGGATACGCAGTATTTT. Full variable domain (remainder filled in from reference TRBV5-1 and TRBJ2-3): KAGVTQTPRYLIKTRGQQVTLSCSPISGHRSVSWYQQTPGQGLQFLFEYFSETQRNKGNFPGRFSGRQFSNSRSEMNVSTLELGDSALYLCASSFLTSGGARDTQYFGPGTRLTVL.

The rearrangement links TRBV2 to TRBJ1-6; 8 bases agree with TRBD1. V gave up 3 bases and J gave up 10 bases; unmatched junction bases: 8. Germline CDR1 reads SNHLY; CDR2 reads FYNNEI. The CDR3 has 15 amino acids. For the CDR3, the DNA is TGTGCCAGCAGTGACAACAGGGGGTCTAACTCACCCCTCCACTTT. This translates into CASSDNRGSNSPLHF.

This clone occurred once. The gene calls are TRBV3-1 (or the pseudogene TRBV3-2) and TRBJ2-3; a weak D match, TRBD2 (5 bases). Trimming cost V 0 bases and J 6 bases, with 7 bases left between them. The germline V gene has CDR1 LGHDT and CDR2 YNNKEL (reference sequence). The CDR3 is 13 residues long. DNA for the CDR3: TGTGCCAGCAGCCAAGATGGCGGGGATACGCAGTATTTT. The encoded protein is CASSQDGGDTQYF.

The V and J genes are TRBV7-8 and TRBJ1-6; no firm D call. This CDR3 spans 13 amino acids. Per germline, CDR1 SGHVS and CDR2 FQNEAQ. V was cut by 4 bases and J by 8 bases, with 9 bases left in between. The CDR3, as DNA: TGTGCCAGCAGCTCCCAGGCGTATTCACCCCTCCACTTT. Translating gives CASSSQAYSPLHF.

This chain uses TRBV29-1 with TRBJ1-2, with TRBD1 as a possible D gene (6 bases). Trimming pared 0 bases from V and 0 bases from J, leaving 11 bases between. CDR3 length equals 15 residues. Looked up from germline, CDR1 is SQVTM and CDR2 is ANQGSEA. CDR3 loop: CSVEDTGIANYGYTF. The CDR3 DNA follows: TGCAGCGTTGAAGATACAGGGATTGCTAACTATGGCTACACCTTC. Variable domain in full (rest from reference TRBV29-1 and TRBJ1-2): SAVISQKPSRDICQRGTSLTIQCQVDSQVTMMFWYRQQPGQSLTLIATANQGSEATYESGFVIDKFPISRPNLTFSTLTVSNMSPEDSSIYLCSVEDTGIANYGYTFGSGTRLTVV.

The genes are TRBV7-8 and TRBJ1-6; possibly TRBD1 for D (6 bases). Germline-derived CDR1 and CDR2 are SGHVS and FQNEAQ. Between the trimmed V and J ends, which lost 5 bases and 7 bases, there was a span of 12 bases. The CDR3 consists of 14 residues. The CDR3 bases are TGTGCCAGCAGCACTGGACAGAAAAATTCACCCCTCCACTTT. The encoded protein is CASSTGQKNSPLHF.

The J gene is TRBJ1-1, the V gene TRBV5-4, with unresolved D. CDR3 size: 16 residues. The germline V and J ends were trimmed by 7 bases and 3 bases, with 22 bases remaining between them. Germline loops: CDR1 SGHNT, CDR2 YYREEE (reference sequence). In DNA form, the CDR3 reads TGTGCCAGCTCACTCGCTCCCACCTCCACGGACACTGAAGCTTTCTTT. Residues: CASSLAPTSTDTEAFF.

Turning to this clone: The junction departs from germline at one end; a sequencing error may be responsible. This rearrangement joins TRBV3-1 (or the pseudogene TRBV3-2) to TRBJ1-2; the match to TRBD1 covers 8 bases. In germline, CDR1 is LGHDT, CDR2 YNNKEL (reference sequence). The CDR3 has 17 amino acids. The CDR3 loop is CTSSQNGATGANYGYTF. DNA of the CDR3: TGTACCAGCAGCCAGAACGGAGCGACAGGGGCAAACTATGGCTACACCTTC.

This sequence joins TRBV6-4 and TRBJ1-2, with D perhaps matching TRBD1 (6 bases). This CDR3 contains 13 residues. The V gene lost 2 bases and the J gene lost 4 bases, with 8 bases spanning the gap. Germline lookup yields CDR1 MRHNA and CDR2 SNTAGT. CDR3 sequence (DNA): TGTGCCAGCAGTGACGGGGACACCTATGGCTACACCTTC. Its protein is CASSDGDTYGYTF.

V gene TRBV4-2 combines with J gene TRBJ1-1; D not resolved. Germline CDR1 LGHNA, CDR2 YNFKEQ. V was cut by 1 base and J by 7 bases, with 16 bases left in between. The CDR3 has 15 amino acids. CDR3 DNA: TGTGCCAGCAGCCAAGTGGTCGGGGATAAGAATGAAGCTTTCTTT. It specifies CASSQVVGDKNEAFF.

The chain links TRBV19 to TRBJ2-2, with D unresolved. This CDR3 has 12 amino acids. CDR1 LNHDA and CDR2 SQIVND come from the germline V gene (reference sequence). V dropped 8 bases and J dropped 5 bases, with 9 bases sitting between them. In DNA form, the CDR3 reads TGTGCCAGTTTAGAGGAGACCGGGGAGCTGTTTTTT. Protein sequence: CASLEETGELFF.

The V gene is TRBV10-1, the J gene TRBJ2-1; 8 bases map to TRBD2. In germline, CDR1 is WNHNN, CDR2 SYGVQD (reference sequence). The CDR3 contains 14 residues. The trim removed 6 bases at V and 8 bases at J, leaving 9 bases unmatched. The CDR3 DNA reads as TGCGCCAGCAGCCCGGGGGGGCCGGCGGATGAGCAGTTCTTC. The encoded protein is CASSPGGPADEQFF.

The chain employs TRBV18 and TRBJ1-1; 7 nucleotides align to TRBD1. This CDR3 is 16 amino acids long. V dropped 2 bases and J dropped 0; count of bases not matched to a gene: 6. Germline V CDR1 and CDR2: KGHSH, LQKENI. CDR3 in amino acids: CASSPLAGGVNTEAFF. In nucleotides, the CDR3 is TGTGCCAGCTCACCATTGGCAGGGGGTGTGAACACTGAAGCTTTCTTT.

Notes on this clone: The germline gene is not matched at one end of the junction; a read error may be the cause. The rearrangement joins TRBV2 to TRBJ2-1; 11 nucleotides line up with TRBD2. Germline V gene data show CDR1 as SNHLY and CDR2 as FYNNEI. The CDR3 consists of 16 residues. This CDR3 reads CASNELAGETYNEQFF. The CDR3 bases are TGTGCCAGCAATGAACTAGCGGGGGAGACCTACAATGAGCAGTTCTTC.

The chain uses TRBV19 and TRBJ1-2; 10 nucleotides match TRBD1. Germline V CDR1 and CDR2: LNHDA, SQIVND (reference sequence). This CDR3 contains 15 residues. Losses at the gene ends were 2 bases for V and 7 bases for J; bases not matched to a gene: 7. The CDR3 sequence is CASSINGQGGVGYTF. The DNA for the CDR3 is TGTGCCAGTAGTATAAATGGACAGGGGGGCGTTGGCTACACCTTC.